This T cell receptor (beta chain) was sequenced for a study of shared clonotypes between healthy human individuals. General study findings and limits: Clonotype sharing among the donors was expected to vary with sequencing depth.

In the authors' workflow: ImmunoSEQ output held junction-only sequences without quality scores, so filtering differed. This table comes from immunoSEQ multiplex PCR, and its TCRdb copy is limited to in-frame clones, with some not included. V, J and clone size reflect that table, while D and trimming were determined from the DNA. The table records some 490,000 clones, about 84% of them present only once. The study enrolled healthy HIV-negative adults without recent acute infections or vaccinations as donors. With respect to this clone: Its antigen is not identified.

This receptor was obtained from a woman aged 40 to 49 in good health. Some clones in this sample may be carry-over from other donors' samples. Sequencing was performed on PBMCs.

CDR3 region: CAWRLGQLYYNEQFF. CDR3 in DNA: TGTGCCTGGAGACTGGGACAGCTCTATTACAATGAGCAGTTCTTC. V is TRBV30 and J is TRBJ2-1; 7 bases match TRBD1. Germline trimming cut 3 bases from V and 4 bases from J; bases unmatched to any gene: 9. This CDR3 comprises 15 residues. In germline, CDR1 is GTSNPN, CDR2 SVGIG (reference sequence).